The clone carrying this TCR beta chain was seen more than once but under ten times. As yet, its antigen is unknown. The sample originates from a study of T-cell reconstitution after alpha-beta-depleted transplantation in children. Study-wide findings and caveats: About two months after transplant, alpha-beta T cells reportedly came from several hundred expanded graft clones. Some patients owed their high day-60 TCRbeta diversity to surviving recipient T cells and thymic progenitors. Among T cells one year after transplant, newly produced cells accounted for most counts and diversity.

This sample's TCRbeta library carried unique molecular identifier barcodes. TCRdb recomputed calls from the PCR reads with MiXCR, one row per CDR3 protein. The table includes more than 200,000 distinct CDR3 sequences, more than 20% detected once. Looked up from germline, CDR1 is SGHVS and CDR2 is FNYEAQ. V dropped 4 bases and J dropped 2 bases, with 11 bases sitting between them. CDR3 length: 14 residues. The chain carries TRBV7-6 and TRBJ2-5; D unclear. The sequence derives from a female patient aged 2 to 10 who had a stem cell transplant for congenital amegakaryocytic thrombocytopenia, so the T cells may come from the graft donor. The sample was PBMCs, mostly from graft donor cells, taken 360 days after TCRalphabeta/CD19-depleted stem cell transplant. DNA for the CDR3: TGTGCCAGCAGCTCGGAAGACACTCAAGAGACCCAGTACTTC. Translation gives CASSSEDTQETQYF.